The 21 T cell receptor beta chains below all came from one sample that was sequenced in a study of blood T cells in healthy people across ages. Next came a second PCR, run for roughly 6 to 11 cycles, which used a sample-barcoded 5' primer along with a J-beta primer mix. Via MiXCR, TCRdb re-called the 5' RACE reads, giving one row per CDR3 protein. The table has some 760,000 distinct CDR3 sequences, about 25% seen once. This same sample was also taken into another study, of T cells of mothers and their children.

Sequenced sample: blood. The receptor set was obtained from a boy younger than 18 in good health.

This clonotype was seen a few times. The chain carries TRBV5-1 and TRBJ2-1; TRBD1 aligns across 10 bases. TRBJ2-7 explains the end of the DNA better; the J call may be wrong. This CDR3 is built from 16 residues. CDR1 SGHRS and CDR2 YFSETQ come from the germline V gene. CDR3 sequence: CASSDYQDRGLDEQYF. The CDR3 region has the DNA TGCGCCAGCAGCGACTACCAAGACAGGGGGCTCGACGAGCAGTACTTC.

This clonotype has a single count. CDR3 nucleotide sequence: TGTGCCACCAGCAGCCTGATGGAAGAGACCCAGTACTTC. It translates to CATSSLMEETQYF. The chain combines TRBV15 with TRBJ2-5; D is unresolved. With 3 bases removed from V and 3 bases from J, the gap between germline ends came to 8 bases. The germline gives CDR1 LNHNV, CDR2 YYDKDF (reference sequence). There are 13 residues in the CDR3.

The table lists this clonotype with a few counts. The chain has TRBV24-1 and TRBJ2-5; D is uncertain. The end of the DNA is better explained by TRBJ2-7, so the J call may be wrong. Per germline, CDR1 KGHDR and CDR2 SFDVKD. This CDR3 comprises 10 residues. CDR3 amino acids: CATSDYEQYF. The CDR3 region has the DNA TGTGCCACCAGTGATTACGAGCAGTACTTC.

The rearrangement joins TRBV29-1 to TRBJ2-1, with D unclear. This CDR3 spans 12 amino acids. Germline CDR1 SQVTM, CDR2 ANQGSEA. V dropped 3 bases and J dropped 8 bases, with 11 bases sitting between them. The CDR3 loop is CSVDLGLDEQFF. The CDR3 DNA reads as TGCAGCGTTGACCTGGGTTTGGATGAGCAGTTCTTC.

This clonotype came up many times. The J gene is TRBJ2-7, the V gene TRBV7-9; no clear D gene. The CDR3 has 12 amino acids. CDR1 and CDR2 (germline): SEHNR, FQNEAQ (reference sequence). V was pared by 7 bases and J by 5 bases, with 12 bases between. CDR3 nucleotides: TGTGCCAGCACCCCGTACGTGAACGAGCAGTACTTC. Protein product: CASTPYVNEQYF.

The CDR3 loop is CASSFGTSGRKEETQYF. The CDR3 bases are TGTGCCAGCAGTTTCGGGACTAGCGGGAGGAAGGAAGAGACCCAGTACTTC. The genes are TRBV12-3 or TRBV12-4 and TRBJ2-5, with TRBD2 matching 15 bases. The CDR3 covers 17 residues. J lost 3 bases, V lost 3 bases, and 5 bases had no gene match.

This chain joins TRBV27 and TRBJ2-7; no definite D call. The CDR3 is made up of 14 amino acids. Trimming took 0 bases from V and 10 from J, leaving 16 bases between them. CDR1 MNHEY and CDR2 SMNVEV come from the germline V gene (reference sequence). CDR3 protein: CASSLSPGSRAQYF. The CDR3 DNA follows: TGTGCCAGCAGTTTATCGCCCGGATCACGGGCTCAGTACTTC.

Details on this clonotype: A read error may explain this, as a much larger clone is one base away. V gene TRBV12-3 or TRBV12-4 combines with J gene TRBJ2-3; D unclear. This CDR3 region has 13 residues. Trimming stripped 6 bases from V and 2 bases from J, with 9 bases between. CDR3 amino acids: CASRAGFTDTQYF. The CDR3 DNA sequence: TGTGCCAGCAGAGCTGGCTTCACAGATACGCAGTATTTT.

This clonotype was seen a few times. The chain has TRBV9 and TRBJ1-2; 9 bases fit TRBD1. This CDR3 is 15 amino acids long. Trimming removed 4 bases from V and 2 bases from J; junction bases left unmatched: 6. CDR1 is SGDLS, CDR2 YYNGEE, per germline. The CDR3 sequence is CASSSHRGLNYGYTF. The CDR3 DNA reads as TGTGCCAGCAGCTCTCACAGGGGGCTGAACTATGGCTACACCTTC.

The V call is TRBV27, the J call TRBJ1-2, with TRBD1 identical over 11 bases. J gave up 4 bases and V 5 bases, and 3 bases lay outside the gene matches. Germline V gene lookup returns CDR1 MNHEY and CDR2 SMNVEV (reference sequence). The CDR3 runs to 14 residues. The CDR3 region has the DNA TGTGCCAGCAGTGGGACAGGGGGAACCTATGGCTACACCTTC. Its translation: CASSGTGGTYGYTF.

V is TRBV9 and J is TRBJ1-3, with D unresolved. V lost 4 bases and J lost 0, with 26 bases in between. CDR1 and CDR2 (germline): SGDLS, YYNGEE. There are 20 residues in the CDR3. CDR3 in DNA: TGTGCCAGCAGCCACCCAACCGACCTTGGACCGACCCTCTCTGGAAACACCATATATTTT. It yields the protein CASSHPTDLGPTLSGNTIYF.

The CDR3 nucleotides are TGCAGCGTTGGGGGGGGTTGGTACGAGCAGTACTTC. It translates to CSVGGGWYEQYF. This chain uses TRBV29-1 with TRBJ2-7; 7 bases map to TRBD2. V lost 4 bases, J lost 4 bases, and 4 bases stayed unmatched. The CDR3 consists of 12 residues. The germline CDR1 and CDR2 sequences are SQVTM and ANQGSEA.

V is TRBV6-5 and J is TRBJ2-2, with D maybe TRBD1 (5 bases). Per the germline V gene, CDR1 is MNHEY and CDR2 is SVGAGI. The CDR3 loop spans 15 amino acids. The V end was cut by 0 bases, the J end by 3 bases, with 8 bases between. CDR3 in amino acids: CASSYSSGYTGELFF. The CDR3 DNA sequence: TGTGCCAGCAGTTACTCGTCAGGGTACACCGGGGAGCTGTTTTTT.

The rearrangement uses TRBV4-1 and TRBJ2-1; perhaps TRBD2 as D (5 bases). Germline CDR1 and CDR2: MGHRA and YSYEKL. This CDR3 is 13 amino acids long. Trimming shortened V by 2 bases and J by 7 bases, and 9 bases separated the two germline ends. The chain's CDR3 is CASSQPGWNEQFF. The CDR3, as DNA: TGCGCCAGCAGCCAACCGGGGTGGAATGAGCAGTTCTTC.

The rearrangement links TRBV21-1 to TRBJ2-5; the table gives TRBD2 as D, unverified against the DNA. TRBV21-1 is described as a pseudogene. The CDR3 is 15 residues long. The CDR3, as DNA: TGTGCCAGCAGCAAACCCGGGAGGGCCGGGGAGACCCAGTACTTC. This sequence encodes CASSKPGRAGETQYF.

This clonotype appeared a few times. V gene TRBV27 combines with J gene TRBJ2-1; D is unclear. The CDR3 covers 14 residues. V lost 6 bases to trimming and J lost 0 bases, with 9 bases between them. Germline lookup yields CDR1 MNHEY and CDR2 SMNVEV (reference sequence). The CDR3 reads CASRVLGSYNEQFF. The CDR3 nucleotides are TGTGCCAGCAGGGTCCTGGGCTCCTACAATGAGCAGTTCTTC.

V gene TRBV11-1 combines with J gene TRBJ2-1; tentatively, D is TRBD2 (5 bases). V gave up 5 bases and J gave up 8 bases, with 22 bases separating them. From germline, CDR1 is SGHAT and CDR2 FQDESV (reference sequence). The CDR3 has 16 residues. The CDR3: CASSGTLFQAGDEQFF. The CDR3 nucleotides are TGTGCCAGCAGCGGAACCCTCTTCCAGGCGGGCGATGAGCAGTTCTTC.

The CDR3 DNA follows: TGCGCCAGCAGCCAAGATCGGAGTTCACGCTACGAGCAGTACTTC. Protein: CASSQDRSSRYEQYF. This chain connects TRBV4-3 to TRBJ2-7, with unresolved D. The CDR3 extends over 15 amino acids. V dropped 0 bases and J dropped 3 bases, with 12 bases sitting between them. Germline V lookup: CDR1 LGHNA, CDR2 YSLEER.

V and J are TRBV29-1 and TRBJ2-5, with D maybe TRBD1 (6 bases). V was trimmed by 3 bases and J by 5 bases, leaving 16 bases between them. The V gene's germline CDR1 is SQVTM and CDR2 ANQGSEA. CDR3 length: 14 amino acids. The CDR3 DNA reads TGCAGCGTTGAGGACAGCTTCAGGAGGGAGACCCAGTACTTC. It codes for CSVEDSFRRETQYF.

V usage is TRBV6-5 and J usage is TRBJ2-3; D possibly corresponds to TRBD1 (6 bases). The germline V gene has CDR1 MNHEY and CDR2 SVGAGI. V was pared by 7 bases and J by 4 bases, with 9 bases between. The CDR3 totals 12 residues. The chain's CDR3 is CASTGQPDTQYF. CDR3 sequence (DNA): TGTGCCAGCACAGGACAGCCAGATACGCAGTATTTT.

This clonotype showed up just a few times. DNA of the CDR3: TGTGCCAGCAGCTTTTACGGGGGCACTGAGCAGTTCTTC. Translated: CASSFYGGTEQFF. The chain has TRBV7-9 and TRBJ2-1; either TRBD1 or TRBD2 may fit D (6 bases each). Germline assignment: CDR1 SEHNR and CDR2 FQNEAQ (reference sequence). The CDR3 runs 13 residues. Trimming left V 3 bases short and J 9 bases short, with 12 bases between.